These 3 T cell receptor beta chains were all obtained from the same sample, sequenced in a study of T-cell memory formation after mild COVID-19. MiXCR, run by TCRdb on the 5' RACE reads, gives a single entry per CDR3 protein. The sample comprises 150,000 to 200,000 distinct CDR3 sequences, roughly 10% of which are singletons, and 3.5% to 4.5% rests with the top ten. Sample: PBMCs or a T cell subset sorted from them (not recorded which). All receptors come from a man between 18 and 35 years old who had mild COVID-19 (a few samples of this study predate the infection). Cell type and time point are not known.

V gene TRBV6-2 or TRBV6-3 combines with J gene TRBJ2-1; TRBD1 is a possible D gene (6 bases). V was trimmed by 10 bases and J by 4 bases, leaving 11 bases between them. Germline loops: CDR1 MNHEY, CDR2 SVGEGT. CDR3 size: 12 residues. CDR3 DNA: TGTGCCACCAAGAGGGGGTACAATGAGCAGTTCTTC. Protein: CATKRGYNEQFF.

J is TRBJ2-2 and V is TRBV7-9, with 7 bases that match TRBD1. CDR3 length: 14 residues. Germline loops: CDR1 SEHNR, CDR2 FQNEAQ (reference sequence). This CDR3 reads CSNGGDSHTGELFF. The DNA for the CDR3 is TGTTCCAATGGTGGGGACAGCCACACCGGGGAGCTGTTTTTT.

The CDR3 protein is CASSYVNTGSNGYTF. CDR3 bases: TGTGCCAGCAGTTACGTAAACACAGGGTCGAATGGCTACACCTTC. The rearrangement joins TRBV6-5 to TRBJ1-2; tentatively, D is TRBD1 (6 bases). The CDR3 runs 15 residues. Germline V gene sequence: CDR1 MNHEY, CDR2 SVGAGI. V was clipped by 2 bases and J by 6 bases, with 16 bases between them.